The rows below give T cell receptor beta chains drawn from one sample of a study of T cell repertoires in ileal Crohn's disease. Sequencing was performed with immunoSEQ multiplex PCR; in TCRdb, only in-frame clones are kept and a portion is missing. The sample holds more than 60,000 clones, about 88% seen once. Sequencing was done on a sample of ileal tissue. The receptors stem from an adult with Crohn's disease. CDR3s include the opening cysteine and the closing phenylalanine or tryptophan. The D gene is left open where the match is weak. Clone size appears in some rows only: once, few, many, or a class for an expanded clone.

cdr3_nt	cdr3_aa	v_call	j_call	clone_size	d_call
TGTGCCAGCAAATCGGACCACAGGGGACCGAATCAGCCCCAGCATTTT	CASKSDHRGPNQPQHF	TRBV6-6	TRBJ1-5	NA	TRBD1
TGTGCCAGTAGTATAGCACAGCCCAGAAATGAAAAACTGTTTTTT	CASSIAQPRNEKLFF	TRBV19	TRBJ1-4	few	NA
TGTGCCAGCACCAGGACTAGCGGGAGACATGGGGAGACCCAGTACTTC	CASTRTSGRHGETQYF	TRBV27	TRBJ2-5	NA	TRBD2
TGCGCCAGCAGAAACAGGGGAGGAGATGGCTACACCTTC	CASRNRGGDGYTF	TRBV5-1	TRBJ1-2	NA	TRBD1
TGTGCCAGCAGCTTAACTGGCATCAGGGGAAGCCCCTACGAGCAGTACTTC	CASSLTGIRGSPYEQYF	TRBV7-9	TRBJ2-7	NA	NA
TGTGCCAGCAGCCTACAGGCACAAAACTATGGCTACACCTTC	CASSLQAQNYGYTF	TRBV9	TRBJ1-2	NA	NA
TGTGCCAGCAGCTTACCGAGCAACTATGGCTACACCTTC	CASSLPSNYGYTF	TRBV7-9	TRBJ1-2	NA	NA
TGTGCCAGCAGTTTGCCAGGGGCTGAGGATACGCAGTATTTT	CASSLPGAEDTQYF	TRBV27	TRBJ2-3	NA	NA
TGTGCTAGTACAATGGGGGCAGGGGTCATGAACACTGAAGCTTTCTTT	CASTMGAGVMNTEAFF	TRBV12-5	TRBJ1-1	NA	NA
TGTGCCACCACAGGGGGCACTGGAAACACCATATATTTT	CATTGGTGNTIYF	TRBV10-3	TRBJ1-3	NA	TRBD1
TGTGCCAGCAGCTTAGCGGGAGGGCCGAGTAGGACCGGGGAGCTGTTTTTT	CASSLAGGPSRTGELFF	TRBV7-3	TRBJ2-2	NA	TRBD2
TGCGCCAGCAGTGAGGGGGCGAGCTCTGGAAACACCATATATTTT	CASSEGASSGNTIYF	TRBV5-1	TRBJ1-3	few	TRBD1
TGTGCCAGCAGCTTGTCAGGGAGGGTCGGTAATTCACCCCTCCACTTT	CASSLSGRVGNSPLHF	TRBV5-4	TRBJ1-6	NA	NA
TGTGCCAGCAGCAGGAAGACTGGACTTAATGAAAAACTGTTTTTT	CASSRKTGLNEKLFF	TRBV21-1	TRBJ1-4	NA	NA
TGTGCCAGCCACCTTAGAGTGAACACTGAAGCTTTCTTT	CASHLRVNTEAFF	TRBV5-4	TRBJ1-1	NA	NA
TGTGCCAGCAGTCTTGAGGGCTTAACAGGGGACTATGGCTACACCTTC	CASSLEGLTGDYGYTF	TRBV6-6	TRBJ1-2	NA	TRBD1
TGTGCCAGCAGCTTCTCTGGCACATACACAGATACGCAGTATTTT	CASSFSGTYTDTQYF	TRBV7-3	TRBJ2-3	NA	NA
TGTGCCACCAGCTCCCCAGGCAAGTCTGGAAACACCATATATTTT	CATSSPGKSGNTIYF	TRBV15	TRBJ1-3	NA	NA
TGTGCCAGCAGTTTCGCTACAGGGAACACTGAAGCTTTCTTT	CASSFATGNTEAFF	TRBV27	TRBJ1-1	NA	NA
TGTGCCAGCAGCCGGCTGAGTAGCGGGGGCCGGTACAATGAGCAGTTCTTC	CASSRLSSGGRYNEQFF	TRBV9	TRBJ2-1	NA	TRBD2
TGTGCCAGCAGTGCGACAGGTTTTCTTTCGACTGAAGCTTTCTTT	CASSATGFLSTEAFF	TRBV6-5	TRBJ1-1	once	NA
TGCAGCGTTGAACGAACAGGGTTAGACTACACCTTC	CSVERTGLDYTF	TRBV29-1	TRBJ1-2	NA	NA
TGCGCCAGCAGCGAGACAGGGAACTATGGCTACACCTTC	CASSETGNYGYTF	TRBV5-1	TRBJ1-2	NA	TRBD1
TGCAGCGTTGAAGAGACAGTTGAAGCTTTCTTT	CSVEETVEAFF	TRBV29-1	TRBJ1-1	NA	NA
TGTGCCAGCAGTTCCGCAGGGGATAAGGAGCAGTTCTTC	CASSSAGDKEQFF	TRBV28	TRBJ2-1	NA	NA
TGTGCCAGCAGTTTTAGTCTGGGGGGGAACACTGAAGCTTTCTTT	CASSFSLGGNTEAFF	TRBV28	TRBJ1-1	NA	NA
TGTGCCAGCACCCAGTGGGGGGGGCCCGTGACTTTCTTT	CASTQWGGPVTFF	TRBV25-1	TRBJ1-1	NA	NA
TGTGCCAGCAGTTCAGAATATGGCTACACCTTC	CASSSEYGYTF	TRBV6-1	TRBJ1-2	NA	NA
TGTGCCAGCTCCAACCCAGGCAAGCTCAAGGACATTCAGTACTTC	CASSNPGKLKDIQYF	TRBV6-1	TRBJ2-4	NA	NA